The rows below give T cell receptor beta chains drawn from one sample of a study of blood T cell repertoires in COVID-19. Only in-frame clones appear in the TCRdb table, and some are missing; sequencing was by immunoSEQ multiplex PCR. The data show roughly 250,000 clones, roughly 84% seen once. The specimen was peripheral blood. Receptors originate from a woman aged 40 to 49 who had recovered from COVID-19. Each CDR3 is given with its conserved first and last residue. A D gene is named only where the DNA matches it firmly. Some rows mark clone size as missing; the rest say once, few, many or name a class of expanded clone.

-	-	15	TRBV2	TRBJ1-5	TGTGCCAGCAGTGGGAGGGCCTATAGCAATCAGCCCCAGCATTTT	CASSGRAYSNQPQHF
few	-	14	TRBV28	TRBJ1-1	TGTGCCAGCAGTTTAATAACAGGGTACACTGAAGCTTTCTTT	CASSLITGYTEAFF
-	-	13	TRBV5-1	TRBJ2-3	TGCGCCAGCAGTCGGGGTAGCACAGATACGCAGTATTTT	CASSRGSTDTQYF
-	-	13	TRBV6-6	TRBJ1-1	TGTGCCAGCCGACTGTGGATGAACACTGAAGCTTTCTTT	CASRLWMNTEAFF
-	TRBD2	15	TRBV9	TRBJ2-7	TGTGCCAGCAGCCCCCTGTCTAGCGGAGACTACGAGCAGTACTTC	CASSPLSSGDYEQYF
-	-	14	TRBV5-1	TRBJ1-4	TGCGCCAGCAAACAAGGGAGAGAGAATGAAAAACTGTTTTTT	CASKQGRENEKLFF
-	TRBD1	11	TRBV20-1	TRBJ2-7	TGCAGTGCTACTACAGGGGTCGAGCAGTACTTC	CSATTGVEQYF
few	TRBD2	13	TRBV10-3	TRBJ2-1	TGTGCCATCAGTGAGCTTAACCGGGGGGAACAGTTCTTC	CAISELNRGEQFF
few	TRBD2	15	TRBV5-1	TRBJ2-5	TGCGCCAGCAGTTTCGGACTAGCGGGGGTAGAGACCCAGTACTTC	CASSFGLAGVETQYF
few	-	14	TRBV7-6	TRBJ2-7	TGTGCCAGCAGCTTAGGGGGGGAGAACTACGAGCAGTACTTC	CASSLGGENYEQYF
-	-	13	TRBV6-5	TRBJ1-2	TGTGCCAGCAGTTACTCGACAGGCTATGGCTACACCTTC	CASSYSTGYGYTF
once	-	15	TRBV2	TRBJ1-5	TGTGCCAGCAGCCTGGAGTCGTATAGCAATCAGCCCCAGCATTTT	CASSLESYSNQPQHF
-	TRBD1	13	TRBV18	TRBJ2-7	TGTGCCAGCTCCGGGACAGGAGATTACGAGCAGTACTTC	CASSGTGDYEQYF
-	-	13	TRBV7-8	TRBJ2-1	TGTGCCAGCAGCTTAGCTCGGGCCGGGATGCGCTTCTTC	CASSLARAGMRFF
few	-	14	TRBV5-1	TRBJ1-5	TGCGCCAGCAGCTTGGGGGTAGGGGATCAGCCCCAGCATTTT	CASSLGVGDQPQHF
-	TRBD1	14	TRBV7-9	TRBJ1-2	TGTGCCAGCAGCCCTACAGGGGGCGGTTATGGCTACACCTTC	CASSPTGGGYGYTF
-	TRBD1	16	TRBV24-1	TRBJ1-5	TGTGCCACCAGTGACCCCGGGACAGGGAAAAATCAGCCCCAGCATTTT	CATSDPGTGKNQPQHF
-	-	12	TRBV12-3/TRBV12-4	TRBJ1-5	TGTGCCAGCAGCTTTAATATTCAGCCCCAGCATTTT	CASSFNIQPQHF
few	-	13	TRBV6-6	TRBJ1-6	TGTGCCAGTCGGACAAATAGTAATTCACCCCTCCACTTT	CASRTNSNSPLHF
-	TRBD1	15	TRBV15	TRBJ1-1	TGTGCCACCAGCAGAGGACAGGGCGGGAGGACTGAAGCTTTCTTT	CATSRGQGGRTEAFF
-	TRBD2	15	TRBV4-2	TRBJ2-3	TGTGCCAGCAGCCCAAGACTAGCGGGGGGAGATACGCAGTATTTT	CASSPRLAGGDTQYF
-	-	15	TRBV2	TRBJ1-1	TGTGCCAGCAGTGAATCTGGCATCATGAACACTGAAGCTTTCTTT	CASSESGIMNTEAFF
-	-	17	TRBV15	TRBJ1-6	TGTGCCACCAGCAGAGATAGGGGCCGTGACAGGCTTTCACCCCTCCACTTT	CATSRDRGRDRLSPLHF
-	TRBD1	14	TRBV7-9	TRBJ2-1	TGTGCCAGCAGCCAGCGGACAGGGTCGGATGAGCAGTTCTTC	CASSQRTGSDEQFF
few	TRBD1	14	TRBV19	TRBJ2-2	TGTGCCATTGGGACAGGGGGGTACACCGGGGAGCTGTTTTTT	CAIGTGGYTGELFF
-	TRBD1	13	TRBV28	TRBJ2-3	TGTGCCAGCAGTTCAGGGGGCGCAGATACGCAGTATTTT	CASSSGGADTQYF
-	TRBD1	18	TRBV15	TRBJ2-7	TGTGCCACCAGCAGAGATCGAAGGTCGGGACAGGCAAGCTACGAGCAGTACTTC	CATSRDRRSGQASYEQYF
-	-	13	TRBV6-5	TRBJ1-5	TGTGCCAGCAGTTACTCCCCCGATCAGCCCCAGCATTTT	CASSYSPDQPQHF
once	-	15	TRBV7-2	TRBJ2-3	TGTGCCAGCAGCTTACTGGGGGGTGGCACAGATACGCAGTATTTT	CASSLLGGGTDTQYF
-	-	14	TRBV18	TRBJ2-7	TGTGCCAGCTCCTACAGCCCCCAATCCCACGAGCAGTACTTC	CASSYSPQSHEQYF
-	TRBD1	14	TRBV27	TRBJ1-1	TGTGCCAGCAGTTTAAGACAGGGGATAACTGAAGCTTTCTTT	CASSLRQGITEAFF
-	-	13	TRBV28	TRBJ1-6	TGTGCCAGCAAAACAGGGAACGTTTCACCCCTCCACTTT	CASKTGNVSPLHF
many	-	13	TRBV19	TRBJ2-1	TGTGCCAGTAGAGCGAGCTCCTACAATGAGCAGTTCTTC	CASRASSYNEQFF
-	TRBD1	15	TRBV4-1	TRBJ2-7	TGCGCCAGCAGCCAATACGGGGACAGGGAATACGAGCAGTACTTC	CASSQYGDREYEQYF
-	-	13	TRBV28	TRBJ1-6	TGTGCCAGCAATACAGGGTATAATTCACCCCTCCACTTT	CASNTGYNSPLHF